This T cell receptor beta chain was sequenced during a study of cytomegalovirus exposure and HLA in healthy donors. This PCR relied on a set of 60 Vbeta primers and 13 Jbeta primers. The repertoire was sequenced with immunoSEQ multiplex PCR; TCRdb's copy has only in-frame clones and lacks some. Of 270,000 or so clones in the sample, about 93% were seen once. The germline CDR1 and CDR2 sequences are SGHVS and FQNEAQ. V gave up 5 bases and J gave up 8 bases; unmatched junction bases: 15. This CDR3 spans 16 amino acids. Sequencing was done on a sample of PBMCs. This receptor was taken from a girl aged 2 to 10 in good health and CMV-seronegative. The chain recombines TRBV7-8 with TRBJ1-2; the match to TRBD1 covers 9 bases. As DNA, the CDR3 is TGTGCCAGCAGCCGGATCCGGGACAGGGACACGGACGGCTACACCTTC. It yields the protein CASSRIRDRDTDGYTF.